This is a list of T cell receptor beta chains from one sample in a study of Graves' ophthalmopathy and Graves' hyperthyroidism. TCRdb reprocessed the multiplex PCR reads with MiXCR, giving one entry per CDR3 protein. The sample yields 150,000 to 200,000 distinct CDR3 sequences, just under 40% seen once. Sequencing was performed on peripheral blood. The source of these receptors is a man younger than 45 with Graves' ophthalmopathy. Both conserved end residues are part of each CDR3. A D gene is named only where the DNA matches it firmly. A clone size is listed for some rows: how often the clone was seen (once, few, many), or a class if it is expanded.

j_call: TRBJ2-7
v_call: TRBV28
d_call: TRBD1
clone_size: many
cdr3_nt: TGTGCCAGCAGTACCCCTCGCTTACAGGGGGCGGGCTACTACGAGCAGTACTTC
cdr3_aa: CASSTPRLQGAGYYEQYF

j_call: TRBJ2-7
v_call: TRBV7-2
d_call: TRBD1
clone_size: many
cdr3_nt: TGTGCCAGCAGCCCCGACAGGGTTAGCTCCTACGAGCAGTACTTC
cdr3_aa: CASSPDRVSSYEQYF

j_call: TRBJ2-7
v_call: TRBV2
d_call: -
clone_size: few
cdr3_nt: TGTGCCAGCAGTGAAGCGAACCCCCCGTACGAGCAGTACTTC
cdr3_aa: CASSEANPPYEQYF

j_call: TRBJ2-7
v_call: TRBV13
d_call: TRBD1
clone_size: many
cdr3_nt: TGTGCCAGCAGCTGGGGACAGGGGAGGGAGCAGTACTTC
cdr3_aa: CASSWGQGREQYF

j_call: TRBJ2-5
v_call: TRBV10-3
d_call: -
clone_size: many
cdr3_nt: TGTGCCATCAGAAGTGAGGGTAGAGAGACCCAGTACTTC
cdr3_aa: CAIRSEGRETQYF

j_call: TRBJ1-5
v_call: TRBV6-1
d_call: -
clone_size: -
cdr3_nt: TGTGCCAGCAGTACAAAACGACAGTTCAATCAGCCCCAGCATTTT
cdr3_aa: CASSTKRQFNQPQHF

j_call: TRBJ2-7
v_call: TRBV29-1
d_call: TRBD2
clone_size: many
cdr3_nt: TGCAGCGTAACTAGGGAGGGCTACGAGCAGTACTTC
cdr3_aa: CSVTREGYEQYF

j_call: TRBJ1-2
v_call: TRBV29-1
d_call: -
clone_size: -
cdr3_nt: TGCAGCGTTGAAGGGCCAGCTAACTATGGCTACACCTTC
cdr3_aa: CSVEGPANYGYTF

j_call: TRBJ2-5
v_call: TRBV7-2
d_call: -
clone_size: once
cdr3_nt: TGTGCCAGCAGTCGGCAGCGCCAGGTTGGAGAGACCCAGTACTTC
cdr3_aa: CASSRQRQVGETQYF

j_call: TRBJ2-2
v_call: TRBV12-3/TRBV12-4
d_call: -
clone_size: many
cdr3_nt: TGTGCCAGCAGTTTCGGGTCCACCGGGGAGCTGTTTTTT
cdr3_aa: CASSFGSTGELFF

j_call: TRBJ1-3
v_call: TRBV30
d_call: -
clone_size: -
cdr3_nt: TGTGCCTGGAGTGAGGGGAATGGAAACACCATATATTTT
cdr3_aa: CAWSEGNGNTIYF

j_call: TRBJ2-2
v_call: TRBV11-2
d_call: -
clone_size: -
cdr3_nt: TGTGCCAGCAGCTTAACCCCAGACCTTAACACCGGGGAGCTGTTTTTT
cdr3_aa: CASSLTPDLNTGELFF

j_call: TRBJ1-2
v_call: TRBV5-1
d_call: TRBD1
clone_size: few
cdr3_nt: TGCGCCAGCAGCACCGGGGGCAGGGGGGATGGCTACACCTTC
cdr3_aa: CASSTGGRGDGYTF

j_call: TRBJ1-1
v_call: TRBV19
d_call: TRBD1
clone_size: -
cdr3_nt: TGTGCCAGTAGCGTGACAGGGACCTACACTGAAGCTTTCTTT
cdr3_aa: CASSVTGTYTEAFF